This entry describes one T cell receptor beta chain. As processed by the authors: Reference gene primers were amplified, and this amplification served to estimate nucleated cell counts. Produced via immunoSEQ multiplex PCR; TCRdb's table is partial and in-frame only. Clone size and V and J calls were adopted from that table, with D and trimming inferred from the DNA. The table records 70,000 or so clones, 70% to 90% of them present only once. Germline CDR1 reads MNHEY; CDR2 reads SVGEGT. The CDR3 runs to 15 residues. Trimming left V 0 bases short and J 7 bases short, with 13 bases between. This record comes from a study of blood T cell repertoires in COVID-19.

The specimen sequenced was peripheral blood. The sequence was obtained from a man in his forties with COVID-19, enrolled during active disease. This chain joins TRBV6-2 or TRBV6-3 and TRBJ1-5, with D perhaps matching TRBD1 (6 bases). In nucleotides, the CDR3 is TGTGCCAGCAGTTACTCCACTCCGACAGGCCAGCCCCAGCATTTT. Encoded protein: CASSYSTPTGQPQHF.